The 25 T cell receptor beta chains below come from one sample, sequenced in a study of T cell responses to AZD1222 COVID-19 vaccine. Using immunoSEQ multiplex PCR, the repertoire was profiled, and TCRdb retains in-frame clones only, with some absent. The sample contains tens of thousands of clones, approximately 92% of which appear only once. The sequencing here drew on peripheral blood, taken on day 0 of AZD1222 vaccination. Receptor source: an adult in good health.

The chain employs TRBV29-1 and TRBJ2-1, with TRBD2 matching 8 bases. The CDR3 is 17 amino acids. J lost 4 bases, V lost 5 bases, and 16 bases had no gene match. Germline values: CDR1 SQVTM, CDR2 ANQGSEA. The CDR3 DNA is TGCAGCGTTCCCCGCTTAGCGGGAAAGCCCGAATACAATGAGCAGTTCTTC. Translation: CSVPRLAGKPEYNEQFF.

The V gene is TRBV18, the J gene TRBJ2-7; 8 bases map to TRBD1. This CDR3 has 14 amino acids. Germline loops: CDR1 KGHSH, CDR2 LQKENI. V shed 2 bases, J shed 7 bases, and the junction held 7 bases outside the gene matches. The DNA of the CDR3 is TGTGCCAGCTCACCAAGGGAGACAGGGGTAGAGCAGTACTTC. Translated: CASSPRETGVEQYF. Combining the CDR3 with reference TRBV18 and TRBJ2-7 gives the whole variable domain NAGVMQNPRHLVRRRGQEARLRCSPMKGHSHVYWYRQLPEEGLKFMVYLQKENIIDESGMPKERFSAEFPKEGPSILRIQQVVRGDSAAYFCASSPRETGVEQYFGPGTRLTVT.

The chain is built from TRBV19 and TRBJ2-1; D may be TRBD1 (5 bases). The germline V and J ends were trimmed by 7 bases and 8 bases, with 15 bases remaining between them. Germline V CDR1 and CDR2: LNHDA, SQIVND (reference sequence). This CDR3 comprises 13 residues. CDR3 loop: CASKWRQTDEQFF. In nucleotides, the CDR3 is TGTGCCAGTAAGTGGCGGCAGACAGATGAGCAGTTCTTC.

This clone was detected only a few times. The rearrangement links TRBV29-1 to TRBJ1-1; D perhaps matches TRBD1 (5 bases). V dropped 6 bases and J dropped 2 bases, with 16 bases sitting between them. The CDR3 has 14 residues. Germline V lookup: CDR1 SQVTM, CDR2 ANQGSEA. The CDR3 nucleotides are TGCAGCGTCTCCGGGGGTTTACTTAACACTGAAGCTTTCTTT. This sequence encodes CSVSGGLLNTEAFF.

V is TRBV6-5 and J is TRBJ2-7, with D unclear. Germline CDR1 is MNHEY and CDR2 is SVGAGI. This CDR3 has 14 amino acids. The germline V and J ends were trimmed by 0 bases and 0 bases, with 6 bases remaining between them. This CDR3 is CASSYSQSSYEQYF. CDR3 coding DNA: TGTGCCAGCAGTTACTCACAAAGCTCCTACGAGCAGTACTTC.

The gene calls are TRBV4-2 and TRBJ2-5; perhaps TRBD1 as D (6 bases). Germline V lookup: CDR1 LGHNA, CDR2 YNFKEQ. The CDR3 length is 15 residues. The V gene lost 1 base and the J gene lost 9 bases, with 18 bases spanning the gap. The CDR3 spells CASSQVGGTQVAQYF. As DNA, the CDR3 is TGTGCCAGCAGCCAAGTTGGGGGCACCCAAGTGGCCCAGTACTTC.

This chain's CDR3 is CASSDLGGRGYTF. The DNA for the CDR3 is TGTGCCAGCAGTGACCTAGGGGGTCGTGGCTACACCTTC. The J gene is TRBJ1-2, the V gene TRBV28; possible D gene TRBD1, 6 bases. The CDR3 spans 13 residues. V was clipped by 5 bases and J by 7 bases, with 14 bases between them. The germline gives CDR1 MDHEN, CDR2 SYDVKM.

The rearrangement uses TRBV2 and TRBJ2-7; D ambiguous. The CDR3 loop spans 12 amino acids. In germline, CDR1 is SNHLY, CDR2 FYNNEI. V lost 7 bases and J 0 bases, leaving 7 bases between the germline ends. Written as DNA, the CDR3 is TGTGCCAGCACCGCGGACTCCTACGAGCAGTACTTC. Its translation: CASTADSYEQYF.

This clone was detected once. This rearrangement joins TRBV18 to TRBJ1-1, with 9 bases fitting TRBD1. With V trimmed by 2 bases and J by 6 bases, 7 bases remained unmatched. CDR1 is KGHSH, CDR2 LQKENI, per germline. There are 15 residues in the CDR3. CDR3 in DNA: TGTGCCAGCTCACCAAAAGGGGACAGGGAAGCTGAAGCTTTCTTT. This sequence encodes CASSPKGDREAEAFF.

V gene TRBV28 combines with J gene TRBJ1-3; a possible D gene is TRBD1 (5 bases). CDR1 MDHEN and CDR2 SYDVKM come from the germline V gene. The V gene lost 4 bases and the J gene lost 0 bases, with 13 bases spanning the gap. The CDR3 has 16 amino acids. As DNA, the CDR3 is TGTGCCAGCAGTTCGCCGGGACCGTCCTCTGGAAACACCATATATTTT. Encoded protein: CASSSPGPSSGNTIYF.

The chain joins TRBV11-2 to TRBJ1-2, with a tentative D call TRBD1 (6 bases). CDR3 length equals 13 residues. Trimming removed 7 bases from V and 6 bases from J, with 15 bases in between. Germline lookup yields CDR1 SGHAT and CDR2 FQNNGV. The CDR3 sequence: CASTLGGVDGYTF. In DNA form, the CDR3 reads TGTGCCAGCACCCTAGGGGGGGTGGATGGCTACACCTTC. Filled out from reference TRBV11-2 and TRBJ1-2, the complete variable domain reads EAGVAQSPRYKIIEKRQSVAFWCNPISGHATLYWYQQILGQGPKLLIQFQNNGVVDDSQLPKDRFSAERLKGVDSTLKIQPAKLEDSAVYLCASTLGGVDGYTFGSGTRLTVV.

The rearrangement links TRBV5-1 to TRBJ1-1; D might be TRBD1 (6 bases). The CDR3 totals 15 residues. The V end lost 2 bases, the J end lost 4 bases, and 15 bases lay between the germline ends. Per the germline V gene, CDR1 is SGHRS and CDR2 is YFSETQ. The CDR3 nucleotides are TGCGCCAGCAGCTTCCAACAGGGCGGGGGCACTGAAGCTTTCTTT. Translation gives CASSFQQGGGTEAFF.

V gene TRBV23-1 combines with J gene TRBJ2-2; D might be TRBD1 or TRBD2, each matching 5 bases. TRBV23-1 is reported as an ORF; its role is uncertain. V was trimmed by 0 bases and J by 4 bases, leaving 12 bases between them. The CDR3 contains 16 residues. The CDR3: CASSQSMGVGTGELFF. DNA of the CDR3: TGCGCCAGCAGTCAATCGATGGGGGTAGGCACCGGGGAGCTGTTTTTT.

The CDR3 spells CASTPGQGSTEAFF. The CDR3 coding sequence is TGTGCCAGTACCCCGGGACAGGGTTCCACTGAAGCTTTCTTT. The chain uses TRBV19 and TRBJ1-1; 9 bases align to TRBD1. The CDR3 extends over 14 amino acids. The germline V gene encodes CDR1 LNHDA and CDR2 SQIVND (reference sequence). V lost 7 bases and J lost 4; bases outside the gene matches: 7.

The chain uses TRBV6-2 or TRBV6-3 and TRBJ2-3; D may be TRBD2 (6 bases). In germline, CDR1 is MNHEY, CDR2 SVGEGT. Trimming took 6 bases from V and 2 from J, leaving 12 bases between them. This CDR3 has 14 residues. Written as DNA, the CDR3 is TGTGCCAGCAGCGGAGGGCAAGACACAGATACGCAGTATTTT. Its translation is CASSGGQDTDTQYF.

Here the CDR3 DNA reads TGCGCCAGCAGCTGGGGACAGGGGGCGATGTCACCCCTCCACTTT. Translation: CASSWGQGAMSPLHF. V and J are TRBV5-1 and TRBJ1-6; 12 bases match TRBD1. This CDR3 is built from 15 residues. The V gene end was trimmed by 3 bases and the J gene end by 10 bases; junction bases not matched to a gene: 5. Germline values: CDR1 SGHRS, CDR2 YFSETQ.

Regarding this clone: The same CDR3 can be traced to other DNA sequences in this sample. The chain carries TRBV7-2 and TRBJ2-6, with D perhaps TRBD2 (6 bases). Trimming took off 1 base at V and 2 bases at J, with 9 bases between the two ends. The germline gives CDR1 SGHTA, CDR2 FQGNSA. There are 16 residues in the CDR3. The CDR3 sequence is CASSLGPGAGANVLTF. CDR3 DNA: TGTGCCAGCAGCTTAGGCCCGGGGGCTGGGGCCAACGTCCTGACTTTC.

The chain recombines TRBV7-9 with TRBJ1-2; 11 bases fit TRBD1. Germline CDR1 and CDR2: SEHNR and FQNEAQ (reference sequence). V trimming: 1 base; J trimming: 6 bases; junction bases outside the gene matches: 10. This CDR3 contains 17 residues. The CDR3 bases are TGTGCCAGCAGCTTAGTGGACAGGGGGCCGGGGAAGGATGGCTACACCTTC. Translated, it gives CASSLVDRGPGKDGYTF. Using reference TRBV7-9 and TRBJ1-2 for the parts outside the CDR3, the full variable domain is DTGVSQNPRHKITKRGQNVTFRCDPISEHNRLYWYRQTLGQGPEFLTYFQNEAQLEKSRLLSDRFSAERPKGSFSTLEIQRTEQGDSAMYLCASSLVDRGPGKDGYTFGSGTRLTVV.

The CDR3 DNA follows: TGCAGCGTTGCCATCGGAAACACCATATATTTT. Its translation is CSVAIGNTIYF. The chain has TRBV29-1 and TRBJ1-3, with unresolved D. CDR3 length: 11 amino acids. CDR1 and CDR2 (germline): SQVTM, ANQGSEA. The germline V and J ends were trimmed by 4 bases and 4 bases, with 5 bases remaining between them.

The V call is TRBV5-1, the J call TRBJ1-1; 9 nucleotides align to TRBD1. Germline values: CDR1 SGHRS, CDR2 YFSETQ. V trimming: 3 bases; J trimming: 3 bases; junction bases outside the gene matches: 21. The CDR3 spans 20 residues. In DNA, the CDR3 is TGCGCCAGCAGCTCGAAGAAACAGGGGGCGCGGAGTAGAAGGGACACTGAAGCTTTCTTT. Amino acid sequence: CASSSKKQGARSRRDTEAFF. Using reference TRBV5-1 and TRBJ1-1 for the parts outside the CDR3, the full variable domain is KAGVTQTPRYLIKTRGQQVTLSCSPISGHRSVSWYQQTPGQGLQFLFEYFSETQRNKGNFPGRFSGRQFSNSRSEMNVSTLELGDSALYLCASSSKKQGARSRRDTEAFFGQGTRLTVV.

The CDR3 loop is CAISRGLIADTQYF. The CDR3 nucleotides read TGTGCCATCTCCCGAGGACTAATTGCAGATACGCAGTATTTT. V is TRBV10-3 and J is TRBJ2-3, with D perhaps matching TRBD2 (6 bases). CDR1 and CDR2 (germline): ENHRY, SYGVKD. This CDR3 region has 14 residues. Trimming stripped 8 bases from V and 4 bases from J, with 16 bases between.

The CDR3 loop reads CASSHPKDRESTDTQYF. CDR3 nucleotide sequence: TGTGCCAGCAGCCACCCCAAGGACAGGGAGAGCACAGATACGCAGTATTTT. The rearrangement joins TRBV9 to TRBJ2-3; 8 bases align to TRBD1. CDR1 is SGDLS, CDR2 YYNGEE, per germline. The length of the CDR3 is 17 residues. V shed 4 bases, J shed 0 bases, and the junction held 10 bases outside the gene matches.

This clone was seen only once. This chain links TRBV11-2 with TRBJ2-3; weak D call: TRBD2 (5 bases). The CDR3 covers 15 residues. In germline, CDR1 is SGHAT, CDR2 FQNNGV. The germline V and J ends were trimmed by 5 bases and 5 bases, with 17 bases remaining between them. The CDR3 DNA reads as TGTGCCAGCAGCCCTCTAACCGCGAGGGAAGATACGCAGTATTTT. It codes for CASSPLTAREDTQYF.

This sequence joins TRBV18 and TRBJ1-3; unclear D gene. This CDR3 is 15 amino acids long. V dropped 5 bases and J dropped 2 bases, with 13 bases sitting between them. The germline V gene encodes CDR1 KGHSH and CDR2 LQKENI. CDR3 bases: TGTGCCAGCTCAAACAAGGGTTTTACTGGAAACACCATATATTTT. Translated, it gives CASSNKGFTGNTIYF.

This sequence joins TRBV5-4 and TRBJ1-2; a possible D gene is TRBD1 (5 bases). CDR3 length: 15 amino acids. The ends were cut back, 0 bases at V and 8 bases at J, with 17 bases in the middle. CDR1 SGHNT and CDR2 YYREEE come from the germline V gene (reference sequence). CDR3 bases: TGTGCCAGCAGCTTGGAGAAGGGGCCTCGCGTGGGCTACACCTTC. The encoded protein is CASSLEKGPRVGYTF.